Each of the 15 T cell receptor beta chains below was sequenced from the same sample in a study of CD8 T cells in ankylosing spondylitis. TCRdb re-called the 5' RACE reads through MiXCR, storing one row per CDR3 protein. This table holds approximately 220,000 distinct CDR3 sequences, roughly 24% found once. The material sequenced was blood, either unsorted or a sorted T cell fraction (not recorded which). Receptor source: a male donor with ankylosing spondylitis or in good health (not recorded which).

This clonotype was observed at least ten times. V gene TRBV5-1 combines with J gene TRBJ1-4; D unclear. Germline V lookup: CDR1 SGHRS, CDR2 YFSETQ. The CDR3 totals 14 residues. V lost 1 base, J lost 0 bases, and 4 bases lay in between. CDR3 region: CASSLLATNEKLFF. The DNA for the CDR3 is TGCGCCAGCAGCTTGTTAGCAACTAATGAAAAACTGTTTTTT.

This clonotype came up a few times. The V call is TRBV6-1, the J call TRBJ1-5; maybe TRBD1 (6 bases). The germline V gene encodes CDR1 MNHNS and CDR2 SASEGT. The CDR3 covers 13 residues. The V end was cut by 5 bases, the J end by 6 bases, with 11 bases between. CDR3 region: CASSIRGGQPQHF. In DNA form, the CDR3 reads TGTGCCAGCAGTATCAGGGGAGGTCAGCCCCAGCATTTT.

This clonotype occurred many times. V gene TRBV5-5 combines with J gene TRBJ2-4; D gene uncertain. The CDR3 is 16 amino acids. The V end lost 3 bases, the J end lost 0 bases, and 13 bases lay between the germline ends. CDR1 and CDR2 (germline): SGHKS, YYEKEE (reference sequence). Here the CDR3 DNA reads TGTGCCAGCAGCTCCCCCGAGATTCTAGCCAAAAACATTCAGTACTTC. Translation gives CASSSPEILAKNIQYF.

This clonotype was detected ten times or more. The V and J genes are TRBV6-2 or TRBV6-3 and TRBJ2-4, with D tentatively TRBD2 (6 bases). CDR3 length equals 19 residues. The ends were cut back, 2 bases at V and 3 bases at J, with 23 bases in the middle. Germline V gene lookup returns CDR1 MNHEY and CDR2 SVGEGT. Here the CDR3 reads CASSYPRDSSWVDKNIQYF. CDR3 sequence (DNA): TGTGCCAGCAGTTACCCCCGGGACTCAAGCTGGGTAGACAAAAACATTCAGTACTTC.

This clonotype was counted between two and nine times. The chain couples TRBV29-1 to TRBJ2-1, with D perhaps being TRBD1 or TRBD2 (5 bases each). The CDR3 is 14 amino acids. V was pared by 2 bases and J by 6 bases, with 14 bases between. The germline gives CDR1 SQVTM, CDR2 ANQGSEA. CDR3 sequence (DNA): TGCAGCGTTGAACGTAGGCTTGGGGGCAATGAGCAGTTCTTC. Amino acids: CSVERRLGGNEQFF.

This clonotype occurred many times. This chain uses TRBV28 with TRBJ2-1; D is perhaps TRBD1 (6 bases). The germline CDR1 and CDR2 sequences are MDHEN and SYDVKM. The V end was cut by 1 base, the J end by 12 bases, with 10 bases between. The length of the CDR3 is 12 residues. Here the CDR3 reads CASSLLQGTQFF. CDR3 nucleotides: TGTGCCAGCAGTTTATTACAGGGCACGCAGTTCTTC. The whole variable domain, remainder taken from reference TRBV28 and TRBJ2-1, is DVKVTQSSRYLVKRTGEKVFLECVQDMDHENMFWYRQDPGLGLRLIYFSYDVKMKEKGDIPEGYSVSREKKERFSLILESASTNQTSMYLCASSLLQGTQFFGPGTRLTVL.

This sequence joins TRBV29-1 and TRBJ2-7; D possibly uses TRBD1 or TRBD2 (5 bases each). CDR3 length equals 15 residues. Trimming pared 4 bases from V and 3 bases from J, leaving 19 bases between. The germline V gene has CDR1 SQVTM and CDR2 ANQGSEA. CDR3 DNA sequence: TGCAGCGTTGCCCCCAGTGGGGGTAGGTACTACGAGCAGTACTTC. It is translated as CSVAPSGGRYYEQYF.

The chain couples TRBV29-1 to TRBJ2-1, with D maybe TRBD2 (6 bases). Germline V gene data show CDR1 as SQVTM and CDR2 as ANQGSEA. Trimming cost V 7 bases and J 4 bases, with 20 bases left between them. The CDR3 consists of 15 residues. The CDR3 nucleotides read TGCAGCGGTAGTTGGGGGGAGACAGCTTACAATGAGCAGTTCTTC. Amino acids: CSGSWGETAYNEQFF.

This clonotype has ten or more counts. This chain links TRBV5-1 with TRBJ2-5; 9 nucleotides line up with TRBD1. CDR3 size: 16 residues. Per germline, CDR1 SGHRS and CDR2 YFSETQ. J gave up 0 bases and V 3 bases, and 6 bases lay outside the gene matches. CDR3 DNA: TGCGCCAGCAGCTCACAGGGGGCGAACTACCAAGAGACCCAGTACTTC. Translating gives CASSSQGANYQETQYF. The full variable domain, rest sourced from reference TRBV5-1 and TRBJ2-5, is KAGVTQTPRYLIKTRGQQVTLSCSPISGHRSVSWYQQTPGQGLQFLFEYFSETQRNKGNFPGRFSGRQFSNSRSEMNVSTLELGDSALYLCASSSQGANYQETQYFGPGTRLLVL.

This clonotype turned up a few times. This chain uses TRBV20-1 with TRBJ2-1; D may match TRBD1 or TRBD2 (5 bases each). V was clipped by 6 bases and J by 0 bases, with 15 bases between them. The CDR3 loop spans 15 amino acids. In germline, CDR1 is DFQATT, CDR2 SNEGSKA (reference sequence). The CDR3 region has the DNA TGCAGTGCGACGTCCGGGACCAGCTCCTACAATGAGCAGTTCTTC. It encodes CSATSGTSSYNEQFF.

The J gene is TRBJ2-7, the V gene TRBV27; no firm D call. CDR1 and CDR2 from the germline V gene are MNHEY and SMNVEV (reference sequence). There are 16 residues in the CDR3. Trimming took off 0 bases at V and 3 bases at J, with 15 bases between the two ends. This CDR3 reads CASSLSYATLHYEQYF. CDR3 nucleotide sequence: TGTGCCAGCAGTTTATCGTATGCCACACTCCACTACGAGCAGTACTTC.

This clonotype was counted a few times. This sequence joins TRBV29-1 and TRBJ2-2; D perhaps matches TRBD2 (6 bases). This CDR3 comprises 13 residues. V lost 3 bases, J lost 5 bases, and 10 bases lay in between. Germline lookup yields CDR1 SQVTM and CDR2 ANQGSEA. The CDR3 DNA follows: TGCAGCGTTGATGCGGAGGGAACCGGGGAGCTGTTTTTT. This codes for CSVDAEGTGELFF.

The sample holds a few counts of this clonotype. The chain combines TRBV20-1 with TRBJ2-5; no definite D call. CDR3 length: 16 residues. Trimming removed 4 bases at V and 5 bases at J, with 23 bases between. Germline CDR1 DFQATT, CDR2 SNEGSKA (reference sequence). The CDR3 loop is CSANSVRGSPGETQYF. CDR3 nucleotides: TGCAGTGCTAATTCAGTTAGAGGCAGCCCCGGGGAGACCCAGTACTTC.

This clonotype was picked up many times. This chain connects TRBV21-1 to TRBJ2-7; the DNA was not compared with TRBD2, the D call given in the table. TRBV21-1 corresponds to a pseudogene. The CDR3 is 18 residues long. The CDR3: CASSKAGDAMGISGEQYF. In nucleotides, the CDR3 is TGTGCCAGCAGCAAAGCGGGGGACGCTATGGGGATATCGGGGGAGCAGTACTTC.

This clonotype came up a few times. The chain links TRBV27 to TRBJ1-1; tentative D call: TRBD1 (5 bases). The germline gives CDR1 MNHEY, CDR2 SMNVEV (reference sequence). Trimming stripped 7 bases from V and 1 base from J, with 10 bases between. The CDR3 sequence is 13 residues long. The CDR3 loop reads CASTRGENTEAFF. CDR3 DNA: TGTGCCAGCACCAGAGGGGAGAACACTGAAGCTTTCTTT.